This T cell receptor beta chain came from a study of blood T cells in healthy people across ages. Comments on this clonotype: Antigen: not known.

Trimming shortened V by 1 base and J by 5 bases, and 14 bases separated the two germline ends. Germline V gene lookup returns CDR1 DFQATT and CDR2 SNEGSKA (reference sequence). This CDR3 has 14 residues. The study's findings and limits: With donor CMV status unknown, expanded clonotype changes were possibly confounded. Roughly linear declines in TCR beta diversity per million T cells occurred with age.

The authors ran a second PCR of about 7 to 11 cycles using a sample-barcoded 5' primer and a J-beta primer mix. MiXCR, applied by TCRdb to the 5' RACE reads, yields one record per CDR3 protein. The table lists around 690,000 distinct CDR3 sequences, roughly three fifths of them singletons. The sample consisted of blood. This sequence originates from a man aged 60 to 75 in good health. V and J are TRBV20-1 and TRBJ2-5, with D possibly being TRBD1 or TRBD2 (5 bases each). Here the CDR3 reads CSARGARGLETQYF. In DNA form, the CDR3 reads TGCAGTGCTAGAGGTGCACGGGGCTTGGAGACCCAGTACTTC.